The source of this T cell receptor (beta chain) is a study of tumour-infiltrating T cells in Burkitt lymphoma. About the research overall: This cohort included all epidemiological subtypes of Burkitt lymphoma. Repertoire clonality predicted overall and progression-free survival.

Study outcomes and limitations: Several public clonotypes recurred in numerous Burkitt lymphoma patients.

Clones were sequenced by immunoSEQ multiplex PCR, and TCRdb holds only the in-frame ones, with some missing. Among thousands of clones listed, more than 13% were seen once. This clone was found a few times. What it binds is not known. Sequencing input: tumor tissue. The sequence was obtained from a human donor with Burkitt lymphoma.

The CDR3 is CASSITAGGCVNSPLHF. The CDR3 bases are TGTGCCAGTAGTATAACCGCCGGAGGATGCGTAAATTCACCCCTCCACTTT. The chain is built from TRBV19 and TRBJ1-6; D call uncertain. The CDR3 is 17 residues long. Germline CDR1 reads LNHDA; CDR2 reads SQIVND (reference sequence). V was trimmed by 2 bases and J by 7 bases, leaving 18 bases between them.